This paragraph covers one T cell receptor (beta chain) sequence. This clone has only one observation. Its antigen is not yet known. No clone much larger than this one lies a single base away; base qualities are absent. The entry originates in a study of OX40 agonist ivuxolimab in advanced cancers. Regarding the study in general: The costimulatory receptor OX40 (CD134) was targeted by ivuxolimab, a fully human IgG2 agonistic monoclonal antibody. Partial responses were achieved by three dose-escalation patients, of whom one had hepatocellular carcinoma and two had cutaneous melanoma. Peripheral TCRbeta sequencing was intended to test whether TCR sequence diversity was altered and clonal T-cell expansion was caused by ivuxolimab. Among the roughly 50 dose-escalation patients, about 19 had hepatocellular carcinoma, approximately 15 melanoma, 9 renal cell carcinoma and 9 head and neck cancer. In the dose-escalation cohort, around four fifths of patients were male, and the mean age was around 65 years with a range of 23 to 79. Intravenous ivuxolimab was administered to patients every 2 weeks at six dose levels: 0.01, 0.1, 0.3, 1.5, 3 and 10 mg/kg. Patients were allowed to have had prior anti-PD-1, anti-PD-L1 or anti-CTLA-4 therapy, and approximately 40% of the dose-escalation patients had previously received checkpoint inhibitors. The paper reports the monotherapy dose-escalation portion (N of about 47 patients) of the phase I ivuxolimab trial. Study-level results and caveats: Clonal expansion of both CD4+ and CD8+ blood T cells was observed from baseline to week 6 at doses 0.1 to 3.0 mg/kg. After ivuxolimab, expanded clones were on average more numerous among CD8+ T cells than among CD4+ T cells. Low levels of normalized T-cell clonal expansion were also seen in some patients who did not respond. The antigen specificity of the peripheral T cells that underwent clonal expansion was not determined. In the 0.1-3.0 mg/kg groups, partial responders were among the patients with the lowest normalized peripheral clonal expansion, particularly in CD8+ T cells.

As encoded in the germline V gene, CDR1 is SGHRS while CDR2 is YFSETQ. The CDR3, from cysteine to phenylalanine, totals 14 residues. Only the CDR3 portion is preserved as DNA: 42 bases, with reading frame beginning at the first base. V is clipped by 1 base and J by 4 bases, and the sequence between their germline boundaries is 11 bases long. Patients with a history of autoimmune disease or receiving systemic immunosuppression were excluded from the trial. Peripheral blood for TCR sequencing was collected from all dose cohorts at baseline, on cycle 4 day 1, and on cycle 7 day 1. The samples were taken from a phase I, first-in-human, multicenter, open-label dose-escalation trial of ivuxolimab. Adults with locally advanced or metastatic head and neck squamous cell, hepatocellular, melanoma or renal cell carcinoma were enrolled in the trial. Before TCR sequencing, CD4+ T cells and CD8+ T cells were sorted from peripheral blood as separate populations.

Genomic DNA was isolated from the sorted cells so that the TCRbeta CDR3 region could be sequenced. TCRbeta CDR3 regions were sequenced using the immunoSEQ Assay. TCRdb retrieved this table from immuneACCESS and kept in-frame rearrangements only. Not all clones are present; in checked studies, unresolved V genes account for under half, and no reason is known for the remainder. This sample lists about 86,000 clones; about 90% were detected once. Of the sample, roughly 8.7% falls within the top ten clones. This receptor was taken from an adult with an advanced solid tumor such as melanoma, head and neck, liver or kidney cancer. The rearranged segments are TRBV5-1 and TRBJ1-2; there is no confident call for the D gene. Sequenced material: CD4+ or CD8+ T cells sorted from blood, taken in a trial of the OX40 agonist ivuxolimab. CDR3 region: CASSLRTEPYGYTF. The nucleotide sequence reads TGCGCCAGCAGCTTGAGAACAGAGCCCTATGGCTACACCTTC.